This passage covers 21 T cell receptor beta chains from one sample sequenced in a study of response to subunit inactivated influenza vaccine. One entry per CDR3 protein results from TCRdb running MiXCR on the RT-PCR reads. The sample lists roughly 710,000 distinct CDR3 sequences, 14% occurring once. The sequences come from PBMCs from blood, collected 14 days before vaccination. The receptors come from a man aged 50-59 years who received an inactivated influenza vaccine.

This clonotype was counted many times. The chain carries TRBV6-1 and TRBJ1-3; TRBD1 might be the D (5 bases). CDR3 length equals 20 residues. The germline V and J ends were trimmed by 2 bases and 0 bases, with 23 bases remaining between them. Germline V gene data show CDR1 as MNHNS and CDR2 as SASEGT. CDR3 loop: CASSELGGRVVSRSGNTIYF. The CDR3 DNA follows: TGTGCCAGCAGTGAATTGGGGGGACGCGTCGTTTCACGCTCTGGAAACACCATATATTTT.

This clonotype was detected a few times. This chain's CDR3 is CASSPGSGSGTGELFF. The CDR3 DNA reads TGCGCCAGCAGCCCAGGTAGCGGGAGTGGCACCGGGGAGCTGTTTTTT. This chain connects TRBV4-3 to TRBJ2-2, with 9 bases matching TRBD2. J was trimmed by 4 bases and V by 4 bases; bases with no gene match: 7. The CDR3 loop spans 16 amino acids. Germline values: CDR1 LGHNA, CDR2 YSLEER.

This clonotype was counted between two and nine times. V and J are TRBV7-2 and TRBJ2-7, with D maybe TRBD1 (6 bases). The CDR3 contains 14 residues. V was clipped by 0 bases and J by 4 bases, with 10 bases between them. Germline V CDR1 and CDR2: SGHTA, FQGNSA. The CDR3 protein is CASSLAKDSYEQYF. The CDR3 nucleotides are TGTGCCAGCAGCTTAGCCAAGGACAGTTACGAGCAGTACTTC. The full variable domain, in which reference TRBV7-2 and TRBJ2-7 provide the parts outside the CDR3, is GAGVSQSPSNKVTEKGKDVELRCDPISGHTALYWYRQSLGQGLEFLIYFQGNSAPDKSGLPSDRFSAERTGGSVSTLTIQRTQQEDSAVYLCASSLAKDSYEQYFGPGTRLTVT.

This clonotype was observed a few times. This rearrangement joins TRBV6-1 to TRBJ1-1; no clear D. CDR3 size: 14 residues. Trimming removed 6 bases at V and 6 bases at J, with 17 bases between. CDR1 and CDR2 (germline): MNHNS, SASEGT. CDR3 nucleotide sequence: TGTGCCAGCAGCCCCCGGTGGACGTCAGCTGAAGCTTTCTTT. Its translation: CASSPRWTSAEAFF.

This clonotype showed up many times. The rearrangement uses TRBV10-3 and TRBJ2-1; the D call may be TRBD1 or TRBD2 (6 bases each). The germline V and J ends were trimmed by 7 bases and 8 bases, with 9 bases remaining between them. The CDR3 contains 11 residues. Germline CDR1 and CDR2: ENHRY and SYGVKD. CDR3 nucleotide sequence: TGTGCCATCATGGAGGGGGATGAGCAGTTCTTC. It specifies CAIMEGDEQFF.

J is TRBJ2-6 and V is TRBV6-5; no firm D call. The CDR3 totals 18 residues. Germline V gene sequence: CDR1 MNHEY, CDR2 SVGAGI. V lost 0 bases to trimming and J lost 0 bases, with 12 bases between them. CDR3 sequence (DNA): TGTGCCAGCAGTTACTCGAAGACCGATAACTCTGGGGCCAACGTCCTGACTTTC. Translated, it gives CASSYSKTDNSGANVLTF.

V usage is TRBV15 and J usage is TRBJ2-1; D unresolved. Looked up from germline, CDR1 is LNHNV and CDR2 is YYDKDF (reference sequence). The CDR3 runs to 17 residues. The V gene lost 1 base and the J gene lost 0 bases, with 13 bases spanning the gap. As DNA, the CDR3 is TGTGCCACCAGCAGAGGGGCGTTCGACACCTCCTACAATGAGCAGTTCTTC. Protein: CATSRGAFDTSYNEQFF.

The rearrangement uses TRBV12-3 or TRBV12-4 and TRBJ2-2, with D hard to call. V lost 6 bases and J 5 bases, leaving 7 bases between the germline ends. The CDR3 consists of 12 residues. DNA for the CDR3: TGTGCCAGCAGGCCCCATACCGGGGAGCTGTTTTTT. It yields the protein CASRPHTGELFF.

The genes are TRBV20-1 and TRBJ2-3; no firm D call. The CDR3 extends over 15 amino acids. V lost 0 bases, J lost 3 bases, and 13 bases lay in between. Germline V lookup: CDR1 DFQATT, CDR2 SNEGSKA (reference sequence). CDR3 bases: TGCAGTGCTAGAGATATAAGCTCCCCTACAGATACGCAGTATTTT. Its translation is CSARDISSPTDTQYF.

This clonotype was detected only a few times. CDR3 bases: TGTGCCAGCAGCCCATTAGGCCTAGCGGGAGATACCGGGGAGCTGTTTTTT. Amino acids: CASSPLGLAGDTGELFF. The chain combines TRBV13 with TRBJ2-2; 10 bases fit TRBD2. The junction had 11 bases not matched to a gene; V was cut back by 5 bases and J by 5 bases. The CDR3 runs to 17 residues. Germline CDR1 is PRHDT and CDR2 is FYEKMQ (reference sequence).

In this sample, this clonotype turned up a few times. This sequence joins TRBV12-3 or TRBV12-4 and TRBJ2-7; tentative D call: TRBD2 (6 bases). Trimming removed 6 bases from V and 7 bases from J, with 16 bases in between. CDR3 length: 13 amino acids. This CDR3 is CASSPTPGGEQYF. The CDR3 DNA follows: TGTGCCAGCAGCCCTACCCCCGGGGGAGAGCAGTACTTC.

The chain has TRBV12-3 or TRBV12-4 and TRBJ1-6; 7 positions agree with TRBD1. This CDR3 comprises 14 residues. V trimming: 6 bases; J trimming: 10 bases; junction bases outside the gene matches: 9. The CDR3 DNA follows: TGTGCCAGCAGGAAGACAGGGATGGGCTCACCCCTCCACTTT. Translating it yields CASRKTGMGSPLHF.

Only a few counts were recorded for this clonotype. This chain joins TRBV28 and TRBJ1-5, with no clear D. Germline-derived CDR1 and CDR2 are MDHEN and SYDVKM. This CDR3 is 14 amino acids long. V lost 2 bases to trimming and J lost 4 bases, with 9 bases between them. The CDR3 DNA follows: TGTGCCAGCAGTTTACCGGTCCCAAATCAGCCCCAGCATTTT. Translated, it gives CASSLPVPNQPQHF.

The J gene is TRBJ1-1, the V gene TRBV11-1; 8 nucleotides align to TRBD1. This CDR3 comprises 19 residues. Germline CDR1 and CDR2: SGHAT and FQDESV (reference sequence). With 5 bases clipped from V and 0 bases from J, the junction kept 17 bases outside the gene matches. As DNA, the CDR3 is TGTGCCAGCAGCCCCGACTCAACGACAGGGGCCCTCGTGAACACTGAAGCTTTCTTT. Translating gives CASSPDSTTGALVNTEAFF.

This clonotype came up a few times. The chain uses TRBV7-9 and TRBJ1-1; D not resolved. This CDR3 is 10 amino acids long. In germline, CDR1 is SEHNR, CDR2 FQNEAQ (reference sequence). Between the trimmed V and J ends, which lost 3 bases and 4 bases, there was a span of 0 bases. The DNA of the CDR3 is TGTGCCAGCAGCTTCACTGAAGCTTTCTTT. As protein: CASSFTEAFF.

This chain uses TRBV28 with TRBJ1-5; a weak D match, TRBD1 (6 bases). The CDR3 covers 15 residues. Germline-derived CDR1 and CDR2 are MDHEN and SYDVKM. V lost 6 bases and J 6 bases, leaving 18 bases between the germline ends. The CDR3 nucleotides read TGTGCCAGCAGCGGGGGCTCCCGGGTGAGTCAGCCCCAGCATTTT. Residues: CASSGGSRVSQPQHF.

V is TRBV7-7 and J is TRBJ2-1; weak D call: TRBD1 (5 bases). The CDR3 contains 14 residues. V lost 2 bases and J 7 bases, leaving 12 bases between the germline ends. Germline-derived CDR1 and CDR2 are SSHAT and FNYEAQ (reference sequence). The DNA for the CDR3 is TGTGCCAGCAGCTTATCAGGGTCTGGTAATGAGCAGTTCTTC. Its protein product is CASSLSGSGNEQFF.

J is TRBJ2-5 and V is TRBV10-3, with 8 bases lining up with TRBD1. Germline V gives CDR1 ENHRY, CDR2 SYGVKD. The CDR3 sequence is 15 residues long. The ends lost 4 bases at V and 4 bases at J; junction bases unmatched: 8. CDR3 residues: CAISAQGAVRETQYF. DNA for the CDR3: TGTGCCATCAGTGCGCAGGGGGCGGTGCGAGAGACCCAGTACTTC.

This clonotype was picked up a small number of times. This chain connects TRBV5-1 to TRBJ2-7; D remains unclear. Germline-derived CDR1 and CDR2 are SGHRS and YFSETQ. This CDR3 contains 14 residues. The V end was cut by 0 bases, the J end by 2 bases, with 9 bases between. This CDR3 reads CASSLEKGPYEQYF. For the CDR3, the DNA is TGCGCCAGCAGCTTGGAAAAGGGCCCCTACGAGCAGTACTTC.

V and J are TRBV6-1 and TRBJ2-1, with D possibly TRBD2 on 6 matching bases. The CDR3 is 15 residues long. Germline V gene sequence: CDR1 MNHNS, CDR2 SASEGT. V dropped 7 bases and J dropped 4 bases, with 17 bases sitting between them. CDR3: CASKGLPGGYNEQFF. The CDR3 nucleotides are TGTGCCAGCAAAGGGCTTCCCGGAGGGTACAATGAGCAGTTCTTC.

This clonotype is a singleton in its sample. The chain links TRBV11-2 to TRBJ2-2; TRBD2 matches 8 bases. J was trimmed by 2 bases and V by 2 bases; bases with no gene match: 4. Looked up from germline, CDR1 is SGHAT and CDR2 is FQNNGV. The CDR3 has 16 amino acids. CDR3 sequence reads: CASSLLLAANTGELFF. Here the CDR3 DNA reads TGTGCCAGCAGCTTATTACTAGCGGCAAACACCGGGGAGCTGTTTTTT.